This TCR beta chain was captured in a study of Ad26.COV2.S vaccination and SARS-CoV-2 variants (dated by TCRdb to about 2021). Background for the entire study: Donors in the vaccine arm were drawn from COV1001, a multicentre, randomized, double-blind, placebo-controlled phase I-IIa trial testing Ad26.COV2.S in healthy adults. Ad26.COV2.S was administered intramuscularly at 5 x 10^10 or 1 x 10^11 viral particles, either as a single shot or as two shots given 56 days apart. TCRbeta repertoire sequencing served as the tool for gauging how specific and how broad the SARS-CoV-2-reactive T cell receptors were following Ad26.COV2.S vaccination. A total of 32 samples were included in the TCR-sequenced set, comprising roughly 19 Ad26.COV2.S vaccine recipients, 5 placebo recipients and 8 SARS-CoV-2 convalescent individuals. Trial participants were randomized into five groups of five: low-dose or high-dose Ad26.COV2.S given once or twice, or placebo on both occasions. Investigators did not know the trial group allocation while performing experiments and assessing outcomes. Results the study describes overall, beyond this receptor: It was noted by the authors that total T cell responses may have been underestimated by the TCR breadth and depth analyses. Ad26.COV2.S recipients had higher spike-specific TCR breadth than placebo recipients (P = 0.0014). Vaccine and placebo recipients had comparable non-spike TCR breadth, which fits with the vaccine containing only spike. The study was not powered for comparison of responses between vaccine doses or regimens. After vaccination, spike-specific CD8+ and CD4+ T cell responses were reported to show substantial breadth.

The immunoSEQ Assay was the method used to sequence TCRbeta CDR3 regions. After extraction, genomic DNA underwent amplification by bias-controlled multiplex PCR, followed by high-throughput sequencing. The authors' pipeline ran thus. To quantify the absolute abundance of each unique TCRbeta CDR3 region, sequences were collapsed and filtered. T cell fraction was estimated by normalization of TCRbeta template counts to usable DNA, with usable DNA being measured through amplification of reference genes present in all nucleated cells. Repertoire TCRs were annotated as SARS-CoV-2-specific by exact matching of V gene, CDR3 amino acid sequence and J gene to a known reactive TCR set. MIRA supplied the reference SARS-CoV-2 TCR set, which was filtered for enrichment in COVID-19-positive ImmuneCODE repertoires so that public or cross-reactive TCRs were removed. Using the MIRA antigens, annotated TCRs were further analysed by specific ORF or by position within an ORF. Breadth was defined as the number of annotated unique rearrangements divided by the total number of unique productive rearrangements, and depth was defined as the summed frequency of the annotated unique rearrangements. Two-sided Wilcoxon rank-sum tests were used to compare TCR breadth between groups. What TCRdb holds here is the immuneACCESS table cut down to in-frame rearrangements. Part of the clones is not present; checked against another copy, under half of the missing clones reflect an unresolved V gene, and the others are unexplained. V, J and clone size are taken as reported in that table, and D and trimming were inferred from the DNA itself. In all, the sample holds more than 300,000 clones, and around 84% of those were seen once. Roughly 1.9% of the sample is taken by the ten largest.

The sample's treatment or condition, from its label and the paper: 19 received Ad26.COV2.S at low or high dose, single or two shots; 5 received placebo; per-sample allocation not given. Repertoires of vaccine and placebo recipients were sequenced from samples taken on day 63 after the first injection. Cohort 1b enrolled around 23 adults aged 18-55 years at a single site in Boston, USA, between 29 July and 7 August 2020. Ad26.COV2.S was a replication-incompetent adenovirus type 26 vector expressing a prefusion-stabilized SARS-CoV-2 spike protein from the original Wuhan strain. In regard to this clone: This clone's antigen is unknown. Per-nucleotide qualities are absent, and no much larger clonotype sits a single base away.

V lost 2 bases and J lost 3 bases, and the count of bases not matched to a germline gene is 2. Sequences SGHRS (CDR1) and YFSETQ (CDR2) are obtained from the germline V gene. The CDR3 has 15 amino acids, counting the end cysteine and phenylalanine. The retained sequence is limited to the CDR3, 45 bases, with the frame set at the first base. Specimen: peripheral blood, collected in a trial of Ad26.COV2.S vaccine versus placebo. The sequence derives from a person between 18 and 65 years old who received the Ad26.COV2.S COVID-19 vaccine or a placebo. This sequence uses TRBV5-1 and TRBJ1-2; 12 junctional bases match TRBD1. The base sequence is TGCGCCAGCAGCTTAGGGACAGGGGGCGACTATGGCTACACCTTC. It translates to CASSLGTGGDYGYTF.